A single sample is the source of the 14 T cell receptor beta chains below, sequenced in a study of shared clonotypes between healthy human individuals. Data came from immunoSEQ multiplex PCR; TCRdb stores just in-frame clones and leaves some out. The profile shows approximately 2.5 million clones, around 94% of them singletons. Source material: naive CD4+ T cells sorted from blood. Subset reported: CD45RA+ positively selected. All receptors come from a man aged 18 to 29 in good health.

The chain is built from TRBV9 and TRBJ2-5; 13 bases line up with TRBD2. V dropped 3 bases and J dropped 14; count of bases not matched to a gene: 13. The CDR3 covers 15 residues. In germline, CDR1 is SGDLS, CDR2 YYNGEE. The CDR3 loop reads CASSAGTSGINSLYF. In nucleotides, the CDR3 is TGTGCCAGCAGCGCCGGGACTAGCGGGATCAACAGTTTATACTTC.

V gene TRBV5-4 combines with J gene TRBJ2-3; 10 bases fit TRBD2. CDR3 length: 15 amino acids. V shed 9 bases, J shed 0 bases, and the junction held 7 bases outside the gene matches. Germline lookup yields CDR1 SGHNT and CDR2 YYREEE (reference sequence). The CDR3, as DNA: TGTGCCATCACAACTAGCGGGACTAGCACAGATACGCAGTATTTT. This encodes CAITTSGTSTDTQYF.

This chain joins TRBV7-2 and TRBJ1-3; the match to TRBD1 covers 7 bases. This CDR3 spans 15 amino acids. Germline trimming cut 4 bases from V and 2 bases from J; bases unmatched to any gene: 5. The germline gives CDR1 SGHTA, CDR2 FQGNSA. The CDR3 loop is CASSSPDRAGNTIYF. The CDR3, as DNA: TGTGCCAGCAGCTCCCCCGACAGGGCTGGAAACACCATATATTTT. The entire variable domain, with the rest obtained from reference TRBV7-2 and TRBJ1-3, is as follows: GAGVSQSPSNKVTEKGKDVELRCDPISGHTALYWYRQSLGQGLEFLIYFQGNSAPDKSGLPSDRFSAERTGGSVSTLTIQRTQQEDSAVYLCASSSPDRAGNTIYFGEGSWLTVV.

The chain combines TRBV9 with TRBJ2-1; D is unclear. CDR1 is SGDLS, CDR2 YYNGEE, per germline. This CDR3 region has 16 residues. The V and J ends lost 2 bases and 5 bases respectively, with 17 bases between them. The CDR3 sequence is CASSVFGYTINNEQFF. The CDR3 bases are TGTGCCAGCAGCGTCTTCGGCTACACAATAAACAATGAGCAGTTCTTC.

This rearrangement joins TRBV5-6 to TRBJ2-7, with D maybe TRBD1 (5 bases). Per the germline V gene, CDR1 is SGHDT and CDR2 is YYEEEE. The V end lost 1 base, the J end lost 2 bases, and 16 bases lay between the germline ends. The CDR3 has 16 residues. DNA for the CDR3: TGTGCCAGCAGCTTGAGGGGCTCCGAACCCGCCTACGAGCAGTACTTC. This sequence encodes CASSLRGSEPAYEQYF.

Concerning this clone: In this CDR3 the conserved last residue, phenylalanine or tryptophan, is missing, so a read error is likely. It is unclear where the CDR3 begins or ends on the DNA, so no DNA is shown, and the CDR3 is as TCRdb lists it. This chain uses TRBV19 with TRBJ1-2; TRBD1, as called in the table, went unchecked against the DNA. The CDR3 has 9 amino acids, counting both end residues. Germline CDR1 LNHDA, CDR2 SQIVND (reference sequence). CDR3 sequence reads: CASSIPSWL.

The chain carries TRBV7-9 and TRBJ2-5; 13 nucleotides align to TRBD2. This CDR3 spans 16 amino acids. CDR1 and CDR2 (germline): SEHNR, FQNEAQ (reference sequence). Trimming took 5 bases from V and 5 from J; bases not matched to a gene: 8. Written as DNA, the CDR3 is TGTGCCAGCAGCCGTCCTTCGACTAGCGGGGGGGAGACCCAGTACTTC. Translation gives CASSRPSTSGGETQYF.

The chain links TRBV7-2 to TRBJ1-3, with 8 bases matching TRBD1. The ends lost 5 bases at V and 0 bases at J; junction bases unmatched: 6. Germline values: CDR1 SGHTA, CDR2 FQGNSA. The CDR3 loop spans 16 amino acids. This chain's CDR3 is CASSVGQADSGNTIYF. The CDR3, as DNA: TGTGCCAGCAGCGTGGGACAGGCCGACTCTGGAAACACCATATATTTT.

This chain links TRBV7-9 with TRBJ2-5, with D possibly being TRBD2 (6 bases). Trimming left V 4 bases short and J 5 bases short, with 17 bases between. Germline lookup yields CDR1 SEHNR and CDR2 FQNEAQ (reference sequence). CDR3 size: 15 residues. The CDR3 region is CASSSATGRSETQYF. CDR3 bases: TGTGCCAGCAGCTCTGCGACGGGGAGGTCGGAGACCCAGTACTTC. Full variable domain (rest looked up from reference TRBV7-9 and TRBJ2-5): DTGVSQNPRHKITKRGQNVTFRCDPISEHNRLYWYRQTLGQGPEFLTYFQNEAQLEKSRLLSDRFSAERPKGSFSTLEIQRTEQGDSAMYLCASSSATGRSETQYFGPGTRLLVL.

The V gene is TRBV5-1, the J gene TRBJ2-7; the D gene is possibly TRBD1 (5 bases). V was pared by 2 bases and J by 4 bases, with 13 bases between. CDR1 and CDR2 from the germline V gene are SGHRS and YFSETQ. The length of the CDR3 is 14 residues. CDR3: CASSFRDSVYEQYF. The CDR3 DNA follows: TGCGCCAGCAGCTTTCGAGACAGTGTTTACGAGCAGTACTTC.

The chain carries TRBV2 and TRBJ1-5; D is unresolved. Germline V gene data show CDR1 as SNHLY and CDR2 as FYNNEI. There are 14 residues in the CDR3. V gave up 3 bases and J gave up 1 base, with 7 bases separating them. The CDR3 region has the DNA TGTGCCAGCAGTGATCAGGAGAGCAATCAGCCCCAGCATTTT. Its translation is CASSDQESNQPQHF.

The CDR3 bases are TGTGCCAGCGTTGGAGGGAGCTATGGCTACACCTTC. Amino acids: CASVGGSYGYTF. This chain links TRBV28 with TRBJ1-2, with D hard to call. The ends were cut back, 8 bases at V and 4 bases at J, with 11 bases in the middle. The CDR3 covers 12 residues. Germline values: CDR1 MDHEN, CDR2 SYDVKM.

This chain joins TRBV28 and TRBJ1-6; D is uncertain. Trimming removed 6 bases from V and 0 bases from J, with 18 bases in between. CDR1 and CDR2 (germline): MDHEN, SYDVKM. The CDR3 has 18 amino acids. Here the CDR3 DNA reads TGTGCCAGCAGCCTGGAGTCGAGCCCCAGCTCCTATAATTCACCCCTCCACTTT. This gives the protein CASSLESSPSSYNSPLHF.

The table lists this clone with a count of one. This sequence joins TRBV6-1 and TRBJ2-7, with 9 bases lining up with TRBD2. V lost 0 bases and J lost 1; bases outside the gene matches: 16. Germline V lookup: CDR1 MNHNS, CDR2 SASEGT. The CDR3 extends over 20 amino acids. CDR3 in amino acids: CASSEASVAGVYGVSYEQYF. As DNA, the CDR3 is TGTGCCAGCAGTGAAGCGTCAGTAGCGGGGGTCTACGGTGTTTCCTACGAGCAGTACTTC.